This T cell receptor beta chain was obtained from a study of beta chain features in type 1 diabetes. Broader study findings: Within patients, naive, central memory and Treg TCRB repertoires seemed more similar than within healthy donors.

The germline V gene encodes CDR1 SQVTM and CDR2 ANQGSEA. The CDR3 has 14 residues. Trimming stripped 5 bases from V and 0 bases from J, with 14 bases between. There are a few counts of this clone. Its antigen is still unknown. Expressed TCRB transcripts were sequenced because the entire RNA isolate underwent reverse transcription. Method: immunoSEQ multiplex PCR; TCRdb's copy keeps in-frame clones and lacks some. This table holds 860,000 or so clones, 15% to 20% found once. This TCR came from a woman younger than 35 in good health. Sequencing was done on a sample of naive CD4+ T cells from blood. The chain uses TRBV29-1 and TRBJ2-7; unclear D gene. CDR3 bases: TGCAGCGTTTCTAAAGGTACAGTCTCCTACGAGCAGTACTTC. This gives the protein CSVSKGTVSYEQYF.